Listed below are T cell receptor beta chains from one sample, sequenced in a study of cytomegalovirus exposure and HLA in healthy donors. Sequenced by immunoSEQ multiplex PCR; TCRdb stores in-frame clones only, minus some. This table holds 45,000 to 60,000 clones. Specimen: PBMCs. These receptors originate from a male donor in good health and CMV-seronegative. CDR3s include the opening cysteine and the closing phenylalanine or tryptophan. The D gene is left open where the match is weak.

J gene: TRBJ2-2
D gene: .
V gene: TRBV4-3
CDR3 DNA: TGCGCCAGCAGCCAGATTGGGCCGAACACCGGGGAGCTGTTTTTT
CDR3 protein: CASSQIGPNTGELFF

J gene: TRBJ2-7
D gene: TRBD1
V gene: TRBV18
CDR3 DNA: TGTGCCAGCTCACCGCAGGGGGCTGGCCTCTCCTACGAGCAGTACTTC
CDR3 protein: CASSPQGAGLSYEQYF

J gene: TRBJ1-1
D gene: .
V gene: TRBV11-2
CDR3 DNA: TGTGCCAGCAGCCCGGTGGAGGGGAGGGCTTTCTTT
CDR3 protein: CASSPVEGRAFF

J gene: TRBJ1-2
D gene: .
V gene: TRBV18
CDR3 DNA: TGTGCCAGCTCACCTTCCCAGGGGAGTAACTATGGCTACACCTTC
CDR3 protein: CASSPSQGSNYGYTF

J gene: TRBJ1-2
D gene: TRBD1
V gene: TRBV25-1
CDR3 DNA: TGTGCCAGCACCCCGGGACAGGGGGATTATGGCTACACCTTC
CDR3 protein: CASTPGQGDYGYTF

J gene: TRBJ2-5
D gene: .
V gene: TRBV7-2
CDR3 DNA: TGTGCCAGCAGCTTAGGATGGAGGTCGGGCGAGACCCAGTACTTC
CDR3 protein: CASSLGWRSGETQYF

J gene: TRBJ2-5
D gene: TRBD2
V gene: TRBV19
CDR3 DNA: TGTGCCAGTAGTTCCGGGACTAGCAAGGTAGAGACCCAGTACTTC
CDR3 protein: CASSSGTSKVETQYF

J gene: TRBJ2-2
D gene: TRBD1
V gene: TRBV11-3
CDR3 DNA: TGTGCCAGCAGCGGCCGGACAGGGAACGGGGAGCTGTTTTTT
CDR3 protein: CASSGRTGNGELFF

J gene: TRBJ2-7
D gene: TRBD1
V gene: TRBV18
CDR3 DNA: TGTGCCAGCTCCATGACAGGGAAACCATACGAGCAGTACTTC
CDR3 protein: CASSMTGKPYEQYF

J gene: TRBJ2-1
D gene: .
V gene: TRBV6-1
CDR3 DNA: TGTGCCACCGAGCAACAGGGCGACAATGAGCAGTTCTTC
CDR3 protein: CATEQQGDNEQFF

J gene: TRBJ1-2
D gene: .
V gene: TRBV5-4
CDR3 DNA: TGTGCCAGCAGCTTGACCCTGATGAGTGGCTACACCTTC
CDR3 protein: CASSLTLMSGYTF

J gene: TRBJ2-1
D gene: .
V gene: TRBV2
CDR3 DNA: TGTGCCAGCAGTGAGCCCCTAGCGCGATACAATGAGCAGTTCTTC
CDR3 protein: CASSEPLARYNEQFF

J gene: TRBJ2-3
D gene: .
V gene: TRBV21-1
CDR3 DNA: TGTGCCAGCAGCAAAGTCGGCCCGGGACAGGACACAGATACGCAGTATTTT
CDR3 protein: CASSKVGPGQDTDTQYF

J gene: TRBJ2-5
D gene: .
V gene: TRBV7-2
CDR3 DNA: TGTGCCAGCAGCATCATCGGGGGGCGCAGGGAGACCCAGTACTTC
CDR3 protein: CASSIIGGRRETQYF

J gene: TRBJ2-1
D gene: TRBD1
V gene: TRBV23-1
CDR3 DNA: TGCGCCAGCAACGCTATCGGACAGGGTCCGTACAATGAGCAGTTCTTC
CDR3 protein: CASNAIGQGPYNEQFF

J gene: TRBJ1-5
D gene: .
V gene: TRBV10-3
CDR3 DNA: TGTGCCATCGGGAGAGGGGGAGATCAGCCCCAGCATTTT
CDR3 protein: CAIGRGGDQPQHF

J gene: TRBJ2-3
D gene: .
V gene: TRBV11-2
CDR3 DNA: TGTGCCAGCAGCTTTCCGGGACAGCAGTATTTT
CDR3 protein: CASSFPGQQYF

J gene: TRBJ1-1
D gene: TRBD1
V gene: TRBV28
CDR3 DNA: TGTGCCAGTAGGACAGGGGGCTCGCTCGGGGCTTTCTTT
CDR3 protein: CASRTGGSLGAFF

J gene: TRBJ2-6
D gene: .
V gene: TRBV2
CDR3 DNA: TGTGCCAGCAGTGGACTCAAGAGCTCTGGGGCCAACGTCCTGACTTTC
CDR3 protein: CASSGLKSSGANVLTF

J gene: TRBJ2-7
D gene: TRBD1
V gene: TRBV6-6
CDR3 DNA: TGTGCCAGCAAAACTGGACCGGGACAGGAAGCCTACGAGCAGTACTTC
CDR3 protein: CASKTGPGQEAYEQYF

J gene: TRBJ1-5
D gene: .
V gene: TRBV28
CDR3 DNA: TGTGCCAGCAGGGCCGGACAGTGGAGACAGCCCCAGCATTTT
CDR3 protein: CASRAGQWRQPQHF

J gene: TRBJ2-1
D gene: TRBD2
V gene: TRBV11-2
CDR3 DNA: TGTGCCAGCAGCTTAGCGGTAGCGGGGGGGGATGAGCAGTTCTTC
CDR3 protein: CASSLAVAGGDEQFF

J gene: TRBJ2-5
D gene: TRBD2
V gene: TRBV5-1
CDR3 DNA: TGCGCCAGCAGCTTGGGGCCTAGCGGGGGAGAGACCCAGTACTTC
CDR3 protein: CASSLGPSGGETQYF

J gene: TRBJ2-7
D gene: .
V gene: TRBV14
CDR3 DNA: TGTGCCAGCAGCCAAGACGTCAGACTATCCTACGAGCAGTACTTC
CDR3 protein: CASSQDVRLSYEQYF

J gene: TRBJ2-7
D gene: .
V gene: TRBV2
CDR3 DNA: TGTGCCAGCAGTGCCGACAGCTCCTACGAGCAGTACTTC
CDR3 protein: CASSADSSYEQYF

J gene: TRBJ2-1
D gene: TRBD2
V gene: TRBV19
CDR3 DNA: TGTGCCAGTAGTATTTTCAGAGCTAGCGGGAGTAGCAATGAGCAGTTCTTC
CDR3 protein: CASSIFRASGSSNEQFF

J gene: TRBJ1-2
D gene: TRBD1
V gene: TRBV5-5
CDR3 DNA: TGTGCCAGCAGCTCACTCGGACAGGGCGACTATGGCTACACCTTC
CDR3 protein: CASSSLGQGDYGYTF

J gene: TRBJ2-2
D gene: .
V gene: TRBV11-2
CDR3 DNA: TGTGCCAGCAGCTTAGTGGGAGGAGGGACCGGGGAGCTGTTTTTT
CDR3 protein: CASSLVGGGTGELFF

J gene: TRBJ2-5
D gene: TRBD1
V gene: TRBV29-1
CDR3 DNA: TGCAGCGTTGATGGGACAGGGACGAAGACCCAGTACTTC
CDR3 protein: CSVDGTGTKTQYF

J gene: TRBJ2-1
D gene: TRBD2
V gene: TRBV4-3
CDR3 DNA: TGCGCCAGCAGCCAGGTAGCGGGAAGTAGACACAATGAGCAGTTCTTC
CDR3 protein: CASSQVAGSRHNEQFF

J gene: TRBJ2-3
D gene: TRBD2
V gene: TRBV30
CDR3 DNA: TGTGCCTGGAGTGGACTAGCGATGACAGATACGCAGTATTTT
CDR3 protein: CAWSGLAMTDTQYF

J gene: TRBJ1-1
D gene: .
V gene: TRBV19
CDR3 DNA: TGTGCCAGTAGTATGTCGGGCAGGGTAAGAACTGAAGCTTTCTTT
CDR3 protein: CASSMSGRVRTEAFF

J gene: TRBJ2-2
D gene: TRBD2
V gene: TRBV7-3
CDR3 DNA: TGTGCCAGCAGGGCCGCGGGGGGGGGCACCGGGGAGCTGTTTTTT
CDR3 protein: CASRAAGGGTGELFF

J gene: TRBJ1-1
D gene: .
V gene: TRBV5-1
CDR3 DNA: TGCGCCAGCAGCACCGGGACACAGAACACTGAAGCTTTCTTT
CDR3 protein: CASSTGTQNTEAFF

J gene: TRBJ2-2
D gene: TRBD2
V gene: TRBV4-2
CDR3 DNA: TGTGCCAGCAGCCAGACCGGACTAGCGGGAGCTGGGGGGGAGCTGTTTTTT
CDR3 protein: CASSQTGLAGAGGELFF

J gene: TRBJ1-2
D gene: .
V gene: TRBV5-4
CDR3 DNA: TGTGCCAGCAGTTATCAGGGGAGCTATGGCTACACCTTC
CDR3 protein: CASSYQGSYGYTF

J gene: TRBJ1-1
D gene: .
V gene: TRBV7-6
CDR3 DNA: TGTGCCAGCAGCTTAGAGGCGCGACGGGAAGATTTCTTT
CDR3 protein: CASSLEARREDFF

J gene: TRBJ2-3
D gene: TRBD2
V gene: TRBV4-1
CDR3 DNA: TGCGCCAGCAGCCATCCAGGACTAGCGCAAAGCACAGATACGCAGTATTTT
CDR3 protein: CASSHPGLAQSTDTQYF

J gene: TRBJ2-1
D gene: .
V gene: TRBV7-9
CDR3 DNA: TGTGCCAGCACCCCGGGTAGCGGCTCCGACAATGAGCAGTTCTTC
CDR3 protein: CASTPGSGSDNEQFF

J gene: TRBJ2-1
D gene: TRBD1
V gene: TRBV5-1
CDR3 DNA: TGCGCCAGCAGCTTGGTTGCGACAGGGCCCAATGAGCAGTTCTTC
CDR3 protein: CASSLVATGPNEQFF

J gene: TRBJ2-1
D gene: .
V gene: TRBV5-4
CDR3 DNA: TGTGCCAGCAGCTCGTTGGGGCTAGCGCCATACAATGAGCAGTTCTTC
CDR3 protein: CASSSLGLAPYNEQFF

J gene: TRBJ2-5
D gene: TRBD1
V gene: TRBV5-1
CDR3 DNA: TGCGCCAGCAGTCCTACAGGGGAGGAGACCCAGTACTTC
CDR3 protein: CASSPTGEETQYF

J gene: TRBJ1-3
D gene: .
V gene: TRBV9
CDR3 DNA: TGTGCCAGCAGCGCTACAGGTTATGTTGGAAACACCATATATTTT
CDR3 protein: CASSATGYVGNTIYF

J gene: TRBJ1-1
D gene: .
V gene: TRBV16
CDR3 DNA: TGTGCCAGCAGCCAATCGAGGGCAGCCGAGACAGAAGCTTTCTTT
CDR3 protein: CASSQSRAAETEAFF

J gene: TRBJ2-5
D gene: TRBD2
V gene: TRBV9
CDR3 DNA: TGTGCCAGCAGCGTAGCTAGCGGGGGGGCCCAGTACTTC
CDR3 protein: CASSVASGGAQYF

J gene: TRBJ2-7
D gene: .
V gene: TRBV10-1
CDR3 DNA: TGCGCCCGCCGCGGGACTTTGCCTCACGAGCAGTACTTC
CDR3 protein: CARRGTLPHEQYF

J gene: TRBJ2-1
D gene: TRBD2
V gene: TRBV7-9
CDR3 DNA: TGTGCCAGCAGCCGCCCTAGCGGGGGTCCTAGGAATGAGCAGTTCTTC
CDR3 protein: CASSRPSGGPRNEQFF

J gene: TRBJ2-1
D gene: .
V gene: TRBV28
CDR3 DNA: TGTGCCAGCAGTTTAGGCGGGGCCTCCTACAATGAGCAGTTCTTC
CDR3 protein: CASSLGGASYNEQFF

J gene: TRBJ1-3
D gene: .
V gene: TRBV28
CDR3 DNA: TGTGCCAGCAGTTTGGACGGGAAGTTCTCTGGAAACACCATATATTTT
CDR3 protein: CASSLDGKFSGNTIYF

J gene: TRBJ1-1
D gene: TRBD1
V gene: TRBV2
CDR3 DNA: TGTGCCAGCAGTGAAAAGGGGACAGGGGTAGGGACTGAAGCTTTCTTT
CDR3 protein: CASSEKGTGVGTEAFF

J gene: TRBJ1-2
D gene: TRBD1
V gene: TRBV4-3
CDR3 DNA: TGCGCCAGCAGCCAAGATAGGGAAAGGGGGCCGGGGGGCTACACCTTC
CDR3 protein: CASSQDRERGPGGYTF

J gene: TRBJ2-7
D gene: TRBD1
V gene: TRBV7-2
CDR3 DNA: TGTGCCAGCAGCTTGGTGCAGGGGGCCTACGAGCAGTACTTC
CDR3 protein: CASSLVQGAYEQYF

J gene: TRBJ1-2
D gene: .
V gene: TRBV6-1
CDR3 DNA: TGTGCCAGCAGTGGCAACAGGGTTGGCTACACCTTC
CDR3 protein: CASSGNRVGYTF

J gene: TRBJ2-1
D gene: .
V gene: TRBV5-1
CDR3 DNA: TGCGCCAGCAGCTTCCATGCGGGGGCGGTAGGGGGCAATGAGCAGTTCTTC
CDR3 protein: CASSFHAGAVGGNEQFF

J gene: TRBJ1-1
D gene: .
V gene: TRBV7-2
CDR3 DNA: TGTGCCAGCAGATCTTACGTCGAGGTGGACACACTGAACACTGAAGATTTCTTT
CDR3 protein: CASRSYVEVDTLNTEDFF